Shown below are 20 T cell receptor beta chains from a single sample sequenced in a study of blood T cell repertoires in COVID-19 (dated by TCRdb to about 2020). The library relied on the immunoSEQ multiplex PCR assay. TCRdb holds this immuneACCESS table with in-frame rearrangements only. Some clones are missing; in checked studies, unresolved V genes explain under half, and the rest has no known cause. The sample has 350,000 to 500,000 clones on record, roughly 84% of them singletons. The ten largest clonotypes hold about 1.5% of the sample. The sequenced material came from PBMCs or T cells enriched from blood (not recorded which). These receptors originate from a woman aged 18-30 years who had been exposed to COVID-19.

The rearrangement uses TRBV30 and TRBJ2-2, with D possibly TRBD2 on 6 matching bases. From germline, CDR1 is GTSNPN and CDR2 SVGIG (reference sequence). This CDR3 region has 14 residues. Trimming left V 4 bases short and J 5 bases short, with 14 bases between. For the CDR3, the DNA is TGTGCCTGGAATGGGCCTGGGGGGACCGGGGAGCTGTTTTTT. The encoded protein is CAWNGPGGTGELFF. Filled out from reference TRBV30 and TRBJ2-2, the complete variable domain reads SQTIHQWPATLVQPVGSPLSLECTVEGTSNPNLYWYRQAAGRGLQLLFYSVGIGQISSEVPQNLSASRPQDRQFILSSKKLLLSDSGFYLCAWNGPGGTGELFFGEGSRLTVL.

The chain links TRBV7-9 to TRBJ2-5; tentative D call: TRBD2 (7 bases). Germline V CDR1 and CDR2: SEHNR, FQNEAQ (reference sequence). The CDR3 runs 15 residues. The V gene lost 7 bases and the J gene lost 2 bases, with 17 bases spanning the gap. CDR3 loop: CASTTGLAAQETQYF. In nucleotides, the CDR3 is TGTGCCAGCACAACAGGGCTAGCGGCGCAAGAGACCCAGTACTTC. Combining the CDR3 with reference TRBV7-9 and TRBJ2-5 gives the whole variable domain DTGVSQNPRHKITKRGQNVTFRCDPISEHNRLYWYRQTLGQGPEFLTYFQNEAQLEKSRLLSDRFSAERPKGSFSTLEIQRTEQGDSAMYLCASTTGLAAQETQYFGPGTRLLVL.

The CDR3 is CASHWDMGSYEQYF. In nucleotides, the CDR3 is TGTGCCAGTCACTGGGACATGGGCTCCTACGAGCAGTACTTC. The chain has TRBV6-5 and TRBJ2-7; TRBD1 is a possible D gene (6 bases). The germline V and J ends were trimmed by 9 bases and 0 bases, with 15 bases remaining between them. Germline lookup yields CDR1 MNHEY and CDR2 SVGAGI. CDR3 length: 14 residues.

This clone has a single count. The CDR3 here is CSGSSGSTSYNEQFF. The DNA for the CDR3 is TGCAGCGGAAGTAGCGGGAGTACATCCTACAATGAGCAGTTCTTC. V and J are TRBV29-1 and TRBJ2-1; 9 bases line up with TRBD2. The V gene end was trimmed by 7 bases and the J gene end by 1 base; junction bases not matched to a gene: 8. The CDR3 runs 15 residues. The germline gives CDR1 SQVTM, CDR2 ANQGSEA.

Of note for this clone: Other DNA sequences in this sample translate to the same CDR3. This chain connects TRBV18 to TRBJ1-1; D not certain. CDR3 length: 14 residues. Trimming removed 2 bases from V and 1 base from J, with 8 bases in between. Germline V CDR1 and CDR2: KGHSH, LQKENI. CDR3 protein: CASSPNRENTEAFF. The CDR3 DNA reads as TGTGCCAGCTCACCAAACAGAGAGAACACTGAAGCTTTCTTT.

The chain is built from TRBV11-3 and TRBJ1-5, with 10 nucleotides matching TRBD1. The CDR3 has 16 amino acids. CDR1 SGHNT and CDR2 YENEEA come from the germline V gene. Trimming at V came to 5 bases and at J to 4 bases, leaving 8 bases not matched to a gene. The CDR3 loop is CASSPRTGGRNQPQHF. CDR3 in DNA: TGTGCCAGCAGCCCGAGGACAGGGGGGAGGAATCAGCCCCAGCATTTT.

This clone was counted once. V usage is TRBV18 and J usage is TRBJ2-3, with TRBD1 identical over 7 bases. The V segment lost 6 bases and the J segment 4 bases; nucleotides outside the gene matches: 4. Germline V gives CDR1 KGHSH, CDR2 LQKENI. The CDR3 consists of 13 residues. The CDR3 reads CASSPTGPDTQYF. The CDR3 region has the DNA TGTGCCAGCTCGCCGACAGGGCCAGATACGCAGTATTTT.

This rearrangement joins TRBV28 to TRBJ2-7; 9 bases agree with TRBD1. V lost 5 bases, J lost 4 bases, and 15 bases stayed unmatched. Germline assignment: CDR1 MDHEN and CDR2 SYDVKM. This CDR3 is 17 amino acids long. CDR3 protein: CASSPRSDRGIRYEQYF. Here the CDR3 DNA reads TGTGCCAGCAGTCCTAGATCCGACAGGGGGATAAGGTACGAGCAGTACTTC.

The V gene is TRBV5-6, the J gene TRBJ2-7; possibly TRBD2 for D (6 bases). Germline CDR1 is SGHDT and CDR2 is YYEEEE. The CDR3 spans 16 residues. V was shortened by 2 bases and J by 4 bases, with 19 bases between the two germline ends. The CDR3 nucleotides are TGTGCCAGCAGCTTCGATCGCGGGGCCGATTGGTACGAGCAGTACTTC. Translated: CASSFDRGADWYEQYF. The full variable domain, with the rest looked up from reference TRBV5-6 and TRBJ2-7, is DAGVTQSPTHLIKTRGQQVTLRCSPKSGHDTVSWYQQALGQGPQFIFQYYEEEERQRGNFPDRFSGHQFPNYSSELNVNALLLGDSALYLCASSFDRGADWYEQYFGPGTRLTVT.

The chain employs TRBV7-7 and TRBJ2-2, with a tentative D call TRBD1 (6 bases). The CDR3 loop spans 15 amino acids. The germline gives CDR1 SSHAT, CDR2 FNYEAQ (reference sequence). Trimming left V 2 bases short and J 7 bases short, with 14 bases between. The CDR3 is CASSLRPGVGGELFF. The DNA for the CDR3 is TGTGCCAGCAGCTTACGGCCAGGGGTGGGCGGGGAGCTGTTTTTT.

The chain is built from TRBV12-3 or TRBV12-4 and TRBJ2-7, with D maybe TRBD1 (6 bases). Trimming left V 6 bases short and J 5 bases short, with 14 bases between. The length of the CDR3 is 13 residues. The CDR3 sequence is CASSQSHRDEQYF. Here the CDR3 DNA reads TGTGCCAGCAGCCAATCGCACAGGGACGAGCAGTACTTC.

The chain couples TRBV7-3 to TRBJ2-7; 9 bases fit TRBD2. Per the germline V gene, CDR1 is SGHTA and CDR2 is FQGTGA. J gave up 5 bases and V 2 bases, and 10 bases lay outside the gene matches. CDR3 size: 16 residues. This CDR3 reads CASSLLGSGGFDEQYF. As DNA, the CDR3 is TGTGCCAGCAGCTTATTGGGTAGCGGGGGTTTCGACGAGCAGTACTTC. Complete variable domain (other parts from reference TRBV7-3 and TRBJ2-7): GAGVSQTPSNKVTEKGKYVELRCDPISGHTALYWYRQSLGQGPEFLIYFQGTGAADDSGLPNDRFFAVRPEGSVSTLKIQRTERGDSAVYLCASSLLGSGGFDEQYFGPGTRLTVT.

This chain links TRBV4-1 with TRBJ2-7, with D possibly TRBD1 on 6 matching bases. The V gene's germline CDR1 is MGHRA and CDR2 YSYEKL. Trimming cost V 0 bases and J 4 bases, with 10 bases left between them. The CDR3 covers 14 residues. In nucleotides, the CDR3 is TGCGCCAGCAGCCAAGAACTCCAGGGGTACGAGCAGTACTTC. Translation: CASSQELQGYEQYF.

This clone was detected only a few times. The rearrangement uses TRBV6-5 and TRBJ2-7; possible D gene TRBD2, 6 bases. Germline CDR1 MNHEY, CDR2 SVGAGI. Trimming removed 5 bases from V and 0 bases from J, with 14 bases in between. The CDR3 covers 15 residues. The CDR3 region has the DNA TGTGCCAGCAGTAGGGGACTCATTGGCTCCTACGAGCAGTACTTC. Its protein product is CASSRGLIGSYEQYF.

The rearrangement uses TRBV15 and TRBJ2-7, with D maybe TRBD1 (5 bases). V was cut by 5 bases and J by 2 bases, with 25 bases left in between. The CDR3 has 18 amino acids. The V gene's germline CDR1 is LNHNV and CDR2 YYDKDF (reference sequence). In nucleotides, the CDR3 is TGTGCCACCAGCTACCGATTGGGGAAAGGGGAAAATGCCTACGAGCAGTACTTC. This encodes CATSYRLGKGENAYEQYF.

With regard to this clone: Other DNA sequences from this sample encode an identical CDR3 as well. The chain recombines TRBV28 with TRBJ1-5, with no clear D. In germline, CDR1 is MDHEN, CDR2 SYDVKM. V was cut by 3 bases and J by 7 bases, with 7 bases left in between. The CDR3 extends over 12 amino acids. The CDR3 DNA is TGTGCCAGCAGTTTGTTGCGGCAGCCCCAGCATTTT. This translates into CASSLLRQPQHF.

This chain uses TRBV10-1 with TRBJ2-3; 8 positions agree with TRBD1. The CDR3 consists of 14 residues. The ends lost 4 bases at V and 0 bases at J; junction bases unmatched: 0. Germline CDR1 is WNHNN and CDR2 is SYGVQD (reference sequence). For the CDR3, the DNA is TGCGCCAGCAGTGGGACAGGGAGCACAGATACGCAGTATTTT. This codes for CASSGTGSTDTQYF.

The J gene is TRBJ2-2, the V gene TRBV25-1, with 7 bases fitting TRBD2. Germline V gene sequence: CDR1 MGHDK, CDR2 SYGVNS. V lost 3 bases to trimming and J lost 1 base; unmatched junction nucleotides: 5. There are 16 residues in the CDR3. As DNA, the CDR3 is TGTGCCAGCAGTGACTCCGGGACTATGAACACCGGGGAGCTGTTTTTT. Its translation: CASSDSGTMNTGELFF.

The V and J genes are TRBV30 and TRBJ1-1; D is unresolved. Germline V lookup: CDR1 GTSNPN, CDR2 SVGIG (reference sequence). Trimming pared 0 bases from V and 7 bases from J, leaving 12 bases between. The CDR3 loop spans 13 amino acids. CDR3 DNA sequence: TGTGCCTGGAGTGTTATTTCCGGTCGTGAAGCTTTCTTT. Residues: CAWSVISGREAFF.

The J gene is TRBJ2-1, the V gene TRBV2, with TRBD2 identical over 10 bases. The germline V gene has CDR1 SNHLY and CDR2 FYNNEI. The CDR3 is made up of 18 amino acids. With 6 bases clipped from V and 0 bases from J, the junction kept 11 bases outside the gene matches. The CDR3 DNA follows: TGTGCCAGCAGGAGGGGGGAGCGGGAGGGCGGCTCCTACAATGAGCAGTTCTTC. This sequence encodes CASRRGEREGGSYNEQFF.